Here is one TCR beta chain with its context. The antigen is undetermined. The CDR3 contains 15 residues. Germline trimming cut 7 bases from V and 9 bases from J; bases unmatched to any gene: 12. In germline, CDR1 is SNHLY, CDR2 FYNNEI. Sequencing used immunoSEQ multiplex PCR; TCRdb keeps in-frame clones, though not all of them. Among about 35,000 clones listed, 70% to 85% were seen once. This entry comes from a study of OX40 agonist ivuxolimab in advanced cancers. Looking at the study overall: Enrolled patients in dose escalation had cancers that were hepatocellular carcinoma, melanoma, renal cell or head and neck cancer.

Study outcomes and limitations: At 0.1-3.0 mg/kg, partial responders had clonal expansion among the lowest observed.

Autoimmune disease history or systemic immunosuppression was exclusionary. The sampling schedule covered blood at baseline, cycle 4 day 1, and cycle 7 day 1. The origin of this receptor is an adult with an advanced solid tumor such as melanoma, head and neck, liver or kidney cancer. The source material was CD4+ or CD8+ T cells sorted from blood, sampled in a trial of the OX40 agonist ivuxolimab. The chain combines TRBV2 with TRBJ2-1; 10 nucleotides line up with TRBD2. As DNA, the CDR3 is TGTGCCAGCAAGGTGGGAGCGGGGGGGCCGATTGAGCAGTTCTTC. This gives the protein CASKVGAGGPIEQFF.